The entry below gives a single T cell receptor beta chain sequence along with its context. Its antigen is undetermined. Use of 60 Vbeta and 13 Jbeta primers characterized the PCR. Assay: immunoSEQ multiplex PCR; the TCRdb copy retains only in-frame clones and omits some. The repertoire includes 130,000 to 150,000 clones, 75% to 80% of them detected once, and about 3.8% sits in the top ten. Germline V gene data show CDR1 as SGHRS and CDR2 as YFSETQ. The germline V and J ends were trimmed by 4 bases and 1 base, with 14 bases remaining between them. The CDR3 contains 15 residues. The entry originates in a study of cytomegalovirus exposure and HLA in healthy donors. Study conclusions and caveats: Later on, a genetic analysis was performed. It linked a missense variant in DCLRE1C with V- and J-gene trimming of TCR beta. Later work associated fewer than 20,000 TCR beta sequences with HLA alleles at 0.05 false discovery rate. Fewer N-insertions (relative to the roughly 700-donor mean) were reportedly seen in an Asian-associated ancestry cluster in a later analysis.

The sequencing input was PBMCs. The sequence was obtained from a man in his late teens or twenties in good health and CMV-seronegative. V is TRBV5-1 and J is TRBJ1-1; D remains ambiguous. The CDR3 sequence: CASSPHTITNTEAFF. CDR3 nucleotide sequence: TGCGCCAGCAGCCCTCACACCATTACGAACACTGAAGCTTTCTTT.